Presented here are 21 T cell receptor beta chains from one specimen sequenced in a study of monozygotic twins with inflammatory bowel disease. TCRdb processed the 5' RACE reads again and assigns one entry to each CDR3 protein, with no DNA. The repertoire table contains tens of thousands of distinct CDR3 sequences. Source material: blood. Receptor source: a human donor with ulcerative colitis or Crohn's disease, or a healthy co-twin of an affected twin (not recorded which).

The V call is TRBV28, the J call TRBJ1-4; lacking DNA, the TRBD1 call made by TCRdb goes unchecked. CDR1 and CDR2 from the germline V gene are MDHEN and SYDVKM. This CDR3 has 15 amino acids. CDR3 sequence: CASAPLGATNEKLFF.

V gene TRBV7-9 combines with J gene TRBJ1-4. The CDR3 extends over 13 amino acids. Germline CDR1 and CDR2: SEHNR and FQNEAQ (reference sequence). The CDR3 loop is CASSSDFNEKLFF.

This chain links TRBV29-1 with TRBJ1-2; TCRdb lists TRBD1, though no DNA is available to test this call. Germline lookup yields CDR1 SQVTM and CDR2 ANQGSEA. This CDR3 has 14 residues. CDR3 region: CSVGSGTGNYGYTF.

This chain connects TRBV5-1 to TRBJ1-5. From germline, CDR1 is SGHRS and CDR2 YFSETQ. The CDR3 runs to 13 residues. CDR3 in amino acids: CASSSDLNQPQHF.

The chain combines TRBV12-3 or TRBV12-4 with TRBJ1-2. The CDR3 totals 15 residues. CDR3: CASSLLVGSGGGYTF.

The chain combines TRBV6-1 with TRBJ2-1; TCRdb's assignment of TRBD2 cannot be checked, as there is no DNA. The CDR3 has 16 amino acids. Germline assignment: CDR1 MNHNS and CDR2 SASEGT. The CDR3 reads CASSAFGEGPYNEQFF.

The chain joins TRBV10-3 to TRBJ1-1; TCRdb returns TRBD1, unconfirmable since there is no DNA. The CDR3 covers 14 residues. Germline-derived CDR1 and CDR2 are ENHRY and SYGVKD. This CDR3 reads CAISATGVSTEAFF.

CDR3: CASSHTSGGYNEQFF. The chain joins TRBV3-1 to TRBJ2-1; TCRdb calls TRBD2, which cannot be checked without DNA. Germline V gene lookup returns CDR1 LGHDT and CDR2 YNNKEL (reference sequence). The CDR3 loop spans 15 amino acids.

J is TRBJ2-7 and V is TRBV18. This CDR3 has 14 residues. Looked up from germline, CDR1 is KGHSH and CDR2 is LQKENI. The CDR3 protein is CASSPPGSSYEQYF.

The J gene is TRBJ2-7, the V gene TRBV11-1; as DNA is missing, the TRBD1 call by TCRdb cannot be tested. The CDR3 sequence is 14 residues long. CDR1 and CDR2 from the germline V gene are SGHAT and FQDESV (reference sequence). CDR3 amino acids: CASSPGQFTYEQYF. Full variable domain (outside the CDR3, taken from reference TRBV11-1 and TRBJ2-7): EAEVAQSPRYKITEKSQAVAFWCDPISGHATLYWYRQILGQGPELLVQFQDESVVDDSQLPKDRFSAERLKGVDSTLKIQPAELGDSAMYLCASSPGQFTYEQYFGPGTRLTVT.

The gene calls are TRBV6-5 and TRBJ2-1. The germline V gene encodes CDR1 MNHEY and CDR2 SVGAGI. The CDR3 runs to 12 residues. The CDR3 is CASSYANNEQFF.

This clonotype counts as medium-sized by frequency. The chain carries TRBV25-1 and TRBJ2-1; TCRdb's assignment of TRBD2 cannot be checked, as there is no DNA. Germline V gives CDR1 MGHDK, CDR2 SYGVNS. The CDR3 sequence is 15 residues long. CDR3 residues: CASSGLGRSYNEQFF.

The rearrangement links TRBV13 to TRBJ1-3; as DNA is missing, the TRBD1 call by TCRdb cannot be tested. Looked up from germline, CDR1 is PRHDT and CDR2 is FYEKMQ (reference sequence). The CDR3 contains 14 residues. This chain's CDR3 is CASSRDRVGNTMYF.

Frequency places this clonotype as medium-sized. V usage is TRBV12-3 or TRBV12-4 and J usage is TRBJ1-6. This CDR3 has 15 amino acids. The CDR3 is CASTPSLVANSPLHF.

V and J are TRBV7-2 and TRBJ1-4; the TRBD1 assignment by TCRdb is unverifiable without DNA. CDR3 length: 14 amino acids. In germline, CDR1 is SGHTA, CDR2 FQGNSA. The CDR3 spells CASSPAGANEKLFF.

The chain joins TRBV4-1 to TRBJ2-1; lacking DNA, the TRBD1 call made by TCRdb goes unchecked. The length of the CDR3 is 14 residues. Germline V CDR1 and CDR2: MGHRA, YSYEKL. CDR3 residues: CASSRQGQYNEQFF.

The rearrangement uses TRBV19 and TRBJ1-1. The germline V gene encodes CDR1 LNHDA and CDR2 SQIVND (reference sequence). This CDR3 contains 12 residues. Here the CDR3 reads CASNGSPHEAFF.

This chain joins TRBV12-3 or TRBV12-4 and TRBJ1-4. There are 14 residues in the CDR3. The CDR3 reads CASSFKRVGEKLFF.

This clonotype registers medium-sized by frequency. The V call is TRBV7-2, the J call TRBJ1-3; checking the TCRdb D call of TRBD1 is not possible without DNA. CDR1 and CDR2 from the germline V gene are SGHTA and FQGNSA. The CDR3 consists of 17 residues. CDR3 protein: CASSLGGQGLSGNTIYF.

The gene calls are TRBV12-3 or TRBV12-4 and TRBJ2-3; TCRdb returns TRBD2, unconfirmable since there is no DNA. The CDR3 is 14 residues long. Here the CDR3 reads CASSLASGPGKGYF.

V is TRBV27 and J is TRBJ2-4; the TCRdb D gene call, TRBD2, has no DNA to confirm it. The germline CDR1 and CDR2 sequences are MNHEY and SMNVEV (reference sequence). The CDR3 totals 13 residues. The CDR3 loop reads CASSFEGLDIQYF.